These 17 T cell receptor beta chains originate from one sample sequenced in a study of technical replicates of blood from a handful of donors. The repertoire was sequenced with immunoSEQ multiplex PCR; TCRdb's copy has only in-frame clones and lacks some. The sample shows about 83,000 clones, 92% of them seen only once. Sequences were obtained from T cells isolated from PBMCs. The receptors here all came from a human donor in good health.

This chain connects TRBV10-2 to TRBJ1-1; 10 positions agree with TRBD1. V lost 4 bases, J lost 10 bases, and 6 bases stayed unmatched. CDR1 is WSHSY and CDR2 is SAAADI in the germline V gene. The CDR3 runs to 13 residues. This CDR3 reads CASSVDRGHGAFF. CDR3 sequence (DNA): TGCGCCAGCAGTGTCGACAGGGGGCATGGAGCTTTCTTT.

A few counts support this clone. This rearrangement joins TRBV5-6 to TRBJ1-6; D is unclear. CDR3 length equals 15 residues. The germline gives CDR1 SGHDT, CDR2 YYEEEE. V was shortened by 4 bases and J by 9 bases, with 17 bases between the two germline ends. The CDR3 sequence is CASSQTGIGISPLHF. CDR3 in DNA: TGTGCCAGCAGCCAAACCGGGATCGGGATTTCACCCCTCCACTTT. Full variable domain (missing parts from reference TRBV5-6 and TRBJ1-6): DAGVTQSPTHLIKTRGQQVTLRCSPKSGHDTVSWYQQALGQGPQFIFQYYEEEERQRGNFPDRFSGHQFPNYSSELNVNALLLGDSALYLCASSQTGIGISPLHFGNGTRLTVT.

The CDR3 nucleotides are TGTGCCACCAGCAGAGTAACAGATACGCAGTATTTT. Its protein product is CATSRVTDTQYF. The chain carries TRBV15 and TRBJ2-3; D unresolved. Germline assignment: CDR1 LNHNV and CDR2 YYDKDF (reference sequence). CDR3 size: 12 residues. Between the trimmed V and J ends, which lost 1 base and 3 bases, there was a span of 2 bases.

This rearrangement joins TRBV11-2 to TRBJ2-3, with a possible D match to TRBD2 (5 bases). CDR1 and CDR2 from the germline V gene are SGHAT and FQNNGV. The CDR3 has 16 residues. V was trimmed by 2 bases and J by 6 bases, leaving 18 bases between them. Here the CDR3 reads CASSLLGSGRGDTQYF. CDR3 bases: TGTGCCAGCAGCTTATTGGGGAGCGGCCGAGGGGATACGCAGTATTTT.

The genes are TRBV11-2 and TRBJ2-7; 8 bases fit TRBD1. Per the germline V gene, CDR1 is SGHAT and CDR2 is FQNNGV. The CDR3 has 16 residues. V was clipped by 5 bases and J by 0 bases; unmatched bases: 9. CDR3 amino acids: CASSRGQGYSSYEQYF. For the CDR3, the DNA is TGTGCCAGCAGCCGAGGACAGGGCTATAGCTCCTACGAGCAGTACTTC.

This clone was counted once. The genes are TRBV5-1 and TRBJ2-1, with D tentatively TRBD1 (5 bases). The CDR3 is 16 residues long. V was pared by 0 bases and J by 0 bases, with 10 bases between. The V gene's germline CDR1 is SGHRS and CDR2 YFSETQ. The CDR3 DNA reads as TGCGCCAGCAGCTTGGGTTCAGGGAACTCCTACAATGAGCAGTTCTTC. Its translation is CASSLGSGNSYNEQFF.

This chain's CDR3 is CASSEALAGVGEQFF. The CDR3 nucleotides read TGTGCCAGCAGTGAAGCGTTAGCGGGAGTGGGTGAGCAGTTCTTC. The chain is built from TRBV2 and TRBJ2-1; TRBD2 agrees at 9 bases. The J segment lost 9 bases and the V segment lost 0 bases, leaving 6 bases of the junction unmatched. In germline, CDR1 is SNHLY, CDR2 FYNNEI. The CDR3 loop spans 15 amino acids.

V is TRBV6-4 and J is TRBJ1-5; the D is unclear. The CDR3 has 14 amino acids. The V gene lost 6 bases and the J gene lost 0 bases, with 9 bases spanning the gap. Germline V gives CDR1 MRHNA, CDR2 SNTAGT. The CDR3 coding sequence is TGTGCCAGCAGGAGAGGTTATAGCAATCAGCCCCAGCATTTT. Amino acid sequence: CASRRGYSNQPQHF.

This chain connects TRBV7-2 to TRBJ2-1, with D perhaps TRBD1 (5 bases). Germline loops: CDR1 SGHTA, CDR2 FQGNSA. Trimming shortened V by 2 bases and J by 9 bases, and 20 bases separated the two germline ends. The length of the CDR3 is 16 residues. The CDR3 spells CASSLRVGRNQGEQFF. The CDR3 DNA follows: TGTGCCAGCAGCTTACGGGTAGGTAGGAACCAGGGTGAGCAGTTCTTC.

The rearrangement joins TRBV6-1 to TRBJ2-5; 12 bases are a match to TRBD2. The CDR3 covers 16 residues. Germline V gives CDR1 MNHNS, CDR2 SASEGT. V lost 2 bases and J lost 5; bases outside the gene matches: 6. In nucleotides, the CDR3 is TGTGCCAGCAGTGAATGGCTAGCGGGAGGGCTTGAGACCCAGTACTTC. Residues: CASSEWLAGGLETQYF.

The V call is TRBV27, the J call TRBJ1-1; no clear D gene. The germline gives CDR1 MNHEY, CDR2 SMNVEV (reference sequence). The CDR3 is made up of 15 amino acids. Trimming took 2 bases from V and 1 from J, leaving 11 bases between them. CDR3 protein: CASSLGGAGNTEAFF. The CDR3 DNA sequence: TGTGCCAGCAGTTTAGGAGGAGCGGGGAACACTGAAGCTTTCTTT.

The chain has TRBV6-5 and TRBJ2-5; D not certain. The V gene lost 7 bases and the J gene lost 5 bases, with 14 bases spanning the gap. The CDR3 totals 13 residues. Germline CDR1 MNHEY, CDR2 SVGAGI. This chain's CDR3 is CASTPAVEETQYF. In DNA form, the CDR3 reads TGTGCCAGCACCCCAGCTGTGGAGGAGACCCAGTACTTC.

This chain uses TRBV28 with TRBJ1-1; D is undetermined. The CDR3 is 11 residues long. Trimming took 3 bases from V and 11 from J, leaving 10 bases between them. In germline, CDR1 is MDHEN, CDR2 SYDVKM. The CDR3 DNA follows: TGTGCCAGCAGTTTCGGGGTACTGGCTTTCTTT. It specifies CASSFGVLAFF.

This clone was seen a handful of times. The chain joins TRBV28 to TRBJ1-5; D unclear. V dropped 4 bases and J dropped 6 bases, with 13 bases sitting between them. Germline CDR1 reads MDHEN; CDR2 reads SYDVKM. There are 14 residues in the CDR3. The CDR3 nucleotides read TGTGCCAGCAGTTGGGAGACTGCTATTCAGCCCCAGCATTTT. It is translated as CASSWETAIQPQHF. Filled out from reference TRBV28 and TRBJ1-5, the complete variable domain reads DVKVTQSSRYLVKRTGEKVFLECVQDMDHENMFWYRQDPGLGLRLIYFSYDVKMKEKGDIPEGYSVSREKKERFSLILESASTNQTSMYLCASSWETAIQPQHFGDGTRLSIL.

The chain is built from TRBV15 and TRBJ1-1; 8 nucleotides agree with TRBD1. Trimming cost V 5 bases and J 5 bases; bases outside gene matches: 7. This CDR3 comprises 14 residues. CDR1 LNHNV and CDR2 YYDKDF come from the germline V gene (reference sequence). As DNA, the CDR3 is TGTGCCACCAGCTTCCGACAGGGGAGGACTGAAGCTTTCTTT. The encoded protein is CATSFRQGRTEAFF. The entire variable domain, with the rest obtained from reference TRBV15 and TRBJ1-1, is as follows: DAMVIQNPRYQVTQFGKPVTLSCSQTLNHNVMYWYQQKSSQAPKLLFHYYDKDFNNEADTPDNFQSRRPNTSFCFLDIRSPGLGDTAMYLCATSFRQGRTEAFFGQGTRLTVV.

This chain uses TRBV6-5 with TRBJ2-7; weak D call: TRBD2 (5 bases). Germline values: CDR1 MNHEY, CDR2 SVGAGI. The V and J ends lost 4 bases and 0 bases respectively, with 10 bases between them. The CDR3 runs 14 residues. CDR3 sequence reads: CASSLEVSSYEQYF. CDR3 DNA sequence: TGTGCCAGCAGTTTGGAGGTGAGCTCCTACGAGCAGTACTTC.

The chain has TRBV6-4 and TRBJ1-5; 9 bases are a match to TRBD1. Germline values: CDR1 MRHNA, CDR2 SNTAGT. V shed 2 bases and J 2 bases; nucleotides not matched to a gene: 13. This CDR3 comprises 19 residues. The CDR3 region is CASSDKNNLDRGGNQPQHF. CDR3 nucleotides: TGTGCCAGCAGTGACAAAAATAACTTGGACAGGGGCGGCAATCAGCCCCAGCATTTT.